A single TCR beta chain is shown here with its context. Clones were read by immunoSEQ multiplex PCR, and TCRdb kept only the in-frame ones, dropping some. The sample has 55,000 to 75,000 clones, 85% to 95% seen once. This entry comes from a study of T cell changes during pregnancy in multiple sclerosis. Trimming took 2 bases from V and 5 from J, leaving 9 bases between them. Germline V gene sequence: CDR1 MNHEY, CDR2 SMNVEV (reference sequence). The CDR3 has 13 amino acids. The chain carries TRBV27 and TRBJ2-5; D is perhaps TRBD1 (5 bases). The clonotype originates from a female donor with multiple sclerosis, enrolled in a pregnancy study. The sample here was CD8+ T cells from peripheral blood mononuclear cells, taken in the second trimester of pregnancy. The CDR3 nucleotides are TGTGCCAGCAGTTTAAGGGGTATCGAGACCCAGTACTTC. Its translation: CASSLRGIETQYF.